A selection of T cell receptor beta chains follows, all from one sample in a study of blood T cells in healthy people across ages. A single record per CDR3 protein comes from TCRdb applying MiXCR to the 5' RACE reads. The sample has more than 650,000 distinct CDR3 sequences, approximately 22% seen once. The sample was blood. The receptors come from a man in his 70s in good health. Each CDR3 is given with its conserved first and last residue. D genes are given only for firm matches. The listing skips clone size in some rows; elsewhere it reads once, few, many or a size class.

CASSFINPETQYF	TGTGCCAGCAGTTTTATTAATCCGGAGACCCAGTACTTC	many	-	TRBV12-3/TRBV12-4	TRBJ2-5
CASSQEAMGLATNEQFF	TGCGCCAGCAGCCAAGAAGCAATGGGACTAGCGACGAATGAGCAGTTCTTC	-	TRBD2	TRBV4-3	TRBJ2-1
CASSRSGVRGLAKNIQYF	TGTGCCAGCAGCCGCTCGGGCGTTCGAGGTCTAGCCAAAAACATTCAGTACTTC	few	-	TRBV14	TRBJ2-4
CASSYILAGGADTQYF	TGTGCCAGCAGTTACATCCTAGCGGGAGGAGCAGATACGCAGTATTTT	few	TRBD2	TRBV6-2/TRBV6-3	TRBJ2-3
CASSVSPSETQYF	TGTGCCAGCAGCGTCTCCCCCTCGGAGACCCAGTACTTC	-	-	TRBV9	TRBJ2-5
CASSPSSGGGGEQFF	TGTGCCAGCTCACCATCTAGCGGAGGGGGAGGTGAGCAGTTCTTC	few	-	TRBV18	TRBJ2-1
CASSFGLAETQYF	TGTGCCAGCAGCTTTGGACTAGCTGAGACCCAGTACTTC	few	TRBD2	TRBV7-9	TRBJ2-5
CASSLDRTTLTGEAFF	TGTGCCAGCAGCTTGGACAGGACAACCCTGACGGGGGAAGCTTTCTTT	many	TRBD1	TRBV13	TRBJ1-1
CASSDQNRGISYEQYF	TGTGCCAGCTCAGACCAGAACAGGGGGATTTCCTACGAGCAGTACTTC	many	TRBD1	TRBV18	TRBJ2-7
CASSNWGQGNYGYTF	-	-	-	TRBV21-1	TRBJ1-2
CASSLAQMGQYF	TGTGCCAGCAGCTTGGCGCAGATGGGGCAGTACTTC	few	-	TRBV5-6	TRBJ2-5
CATGQGINYEQYF	TGTGCCACGGGCCAGGGGATTAACTACGAGCAGTACTTC	-	-	TRBV15	TRBJ2-7
CAWRPGRTNTGELFF	TGTGCCTGGAGGCCCGGACGGACGAACACCGGGGAGCTGTTTTTT	-	-	TRBV30	TRBJ2-2
CASSLGFSQGQETQYF	TGTGCCAGCAGCTTAGGTTTTTCCCAGGGGCAAGAGACCCAGTACTTC	few	-	TRBV7-9	TRBJ2-5
CASSLGLAGVSQYF	TGCGCCAGCAGCCTGGGACTAGCGGGGGTGTCGCAGTATTTT	few	TRBD2	TRBV4-1	TRBJ2-3
CASSLSRTSYPDTQYF	TGTGCCAGCAGCTTATCCAGGACTAGCTACCCAGATACGCAGTATTTT	few	TRBD2	TRBV7-8	TRBJ2-3
CASSLDLHPTDTQYF	TGTGCCAGCAGCTTGGACCTTCATCCTACAGATACGCAGTATTTT	few	-	TRBV7-2	TRBJ2-3
CSASDNQETQYF	TGCAGCGCTTCGGACAACCAAGAGACCCAGTACTTC	few	-	TRBV29-1	TRBJ2-5
CASSEDRGREKLFF	TGTGCCAGCAGTGAAGACAGGGGTAGGGAAAAACTGTTTTTT	few	TRBD1	TRBV6-1	TRBJ1-4
CSAKRGAMGQPQHF	TGCAGTGCTAAGCGGGGGGCTATGGGGCAGCCCCAGCATTTT	-	-	TRBV20-1	TRBJ1-5
CSVGISGGSNEQFF	TGCAGCGTCGGGATTTCGGGTGGGAGCAATGAGCAGTTCTTC	-	-	TRBV29-1	TRBJ2-1
CASSLYLAGDNEQFF	TGTGCCAGCAGCTTATATTTAGCGGGAGATAATGAGCAGTTCTTC	few	TRBD2	TRBV7-2	TRBJ2-1
CSAIRTSNEQFF	TGCAGTGCTATCAGGACTAGTAATGAGCAGTTCTTC	-	TRBD2	TRBV20-1	TRBJ2-1
CSVEVAGRRTEAFF	TGCAGCGTTGAAGTCGCTGGAAGAAGGACTGAAGCTTTCTTT	-	-	TRBV29-1	TRBJ1-1
CASSSLAGENTGELFF	TGTGCCAGCAGTTCGCTAGCGGGGGAGAACACCGGGGAGCTGTTTTTT	few	TRBD2	TRBV12-3/TRBV12-4	TRBJ2-2
CASSPLYGTSGREHNEQFF	TGTGCCAGCAGCCCTCTGTATGGGACTAGCGGGAGGGAACACAATGAGCAGTTCTTC	few	TRBD2	TRBV3-1	TRBJ2-1
CASSSPREGNTIYF	TGCGCCAGCAGCTCCCCCCGGGAGGGAAACACCATATATTTT	-	-	TRBV5-1	TRBJ1-3
CASQRAPGGTDTQYF	TGTGCCAGTCAGAGGGCCCCCGGCGGGACAGATACGCAGTATTTT	few	-	TRBV19	TRBJ2-3
CASSPPNPTGAIYEQYF	TGCGCCAGCAGCCCCCCGAACCCGACAGGGGCGATCTACGAGCAGTACTTC	many	TRBD1	TRBV5-1	TRBJ2-7
CASSGLAGGITDTQYF	TGTGCCAGCAGCGGACTAGCGGGAGGAATAACAGATACGCAGTATTTT	-	TRBD2	TRBV6-1	TRBJ2-3
CASSGEVLAYEQYF	TGTGCCAGCAGCGGGGAGGTCCTAGCCTACGAGCAGTACTTC	-	-	TRBV12-3/TRBV12-4	TRBJ2-7
CASSLGGDVDYGYTF	TGCGCCAGCAGCTTGGGAGGGGACGTCGACTATGGCTACACCTTC	-	-	TRBV5-1	TRBJ1-2
CASSEWTRENYGYTF	TGTGCCAGCAGTGAATGGACGAGGGAAAACTATGGCTACACCTTC	-	-	TRBV25-1	TRBJ1-2
CASSLVLGGNQPQHF	TGTGCCAGCAGCTTAGTGCTAGGGGGCAATCAGCCCCAGCATTTT	-	-	TRBV7-2	TRBJ1-5
CASNLVGGTDTQYF	TGTGCCAGCAACCTTGTGGGGGGGACAGATACGCAGTATTTT	-	TRBD2	TRBV12-3/TRBV12-4	TRBJ2-3
CASSPRWDAPYGYTF	TGTGCCAGCAGCCCCCGATGGGATGCTCCCTATGGCTACACCTTC	many	-	TRBV7-2	TRBJ1-2
CASSPPGSGGPNNEQFF	TGTGCCAGCAGTCCCCCTGGATCCGGGGGGCCCAACAATGAGCAGTTCTTC	-	-	TRBV12-3/TRBV12-4	TRBJ2-1
CATRVGWGGNEQFF	TGTGCCACCAGGGTAGGTTGGGGGGGCAATGAGCAGTTCTTC	-	TRBD2	TRBV24-1	TRBJ2-1
CATSRPSTETQYF	TGTGCCACCAGCAGACCATCCACAGAGACCCAGTACTTC	few	-	TRBV15	TRBJ2-5
CAMGPGFSGKNIQYF	TGTGCCATGGGACCAGGGTTTAGTGGCAAAAACATTCAGTACTTC	-	-	TRBV7-9	TRBJ2-4
CASSYSAGSSGNTIYF	TGTGCCAGCAGTTACTCGGCAGGCAGCTCTGGAAACACCATATATTTT	-	-	TRBV6-6	TRBJ1-3
CASSLAVSGSSYNSPLHF	TGTGCCAGCAGCTTAGCTGTATCAGGGAGCTCCTATAATTCACCCCTCCACTTT	-	-	TRBV7-2	TRBJ1-6
CASSPGRLMNTEAFF	TGTGCCAGCAGTCCCGGACGGCTCATGAACACTGAAGCTTTCTTT	few	-	TRBV6-5	TRBJ1-1
CASSKGVKQGAEETQYF	TGTGCCAGCAGCAAAGGGGTCAAACAGGGGGCGGAAGAGACCCAGTACTTC	-	-	TRBV21-1	TRBJ2-5